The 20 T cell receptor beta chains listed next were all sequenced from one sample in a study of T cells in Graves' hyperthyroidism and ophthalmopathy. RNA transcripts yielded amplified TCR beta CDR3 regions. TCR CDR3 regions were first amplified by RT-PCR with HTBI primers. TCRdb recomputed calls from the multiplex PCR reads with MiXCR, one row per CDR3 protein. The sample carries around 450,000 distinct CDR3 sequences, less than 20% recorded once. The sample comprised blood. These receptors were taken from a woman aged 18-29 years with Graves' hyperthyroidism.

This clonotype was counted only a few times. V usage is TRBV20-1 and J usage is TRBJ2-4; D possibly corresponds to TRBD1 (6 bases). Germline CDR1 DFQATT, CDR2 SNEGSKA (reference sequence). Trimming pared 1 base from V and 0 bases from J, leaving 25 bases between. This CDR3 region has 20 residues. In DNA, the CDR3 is TGCAGTGCTAGAGGGGGACATTTAGGATCGCTCGCCTTAGCCAAAAACATTCAGTACTTC. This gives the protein CSARGGHLGSLALAKNIQYF.

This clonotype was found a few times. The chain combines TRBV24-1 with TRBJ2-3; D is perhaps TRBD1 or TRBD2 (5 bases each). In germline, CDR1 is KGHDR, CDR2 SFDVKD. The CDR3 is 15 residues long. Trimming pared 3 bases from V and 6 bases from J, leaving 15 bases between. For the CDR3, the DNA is TGTGCCACCAGTGATCCCGGGGCCTCGAGGGATACGCAGTATTTT. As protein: CATSDPGASRDTQYF.

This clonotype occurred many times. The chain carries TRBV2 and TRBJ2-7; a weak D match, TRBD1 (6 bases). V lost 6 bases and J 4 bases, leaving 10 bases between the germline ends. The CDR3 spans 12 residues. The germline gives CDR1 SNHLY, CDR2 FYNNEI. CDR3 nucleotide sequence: TGTGCCAGCAGCCTCGGACAGTACGAGCAGTACTTC. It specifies CASSLGQYEQYF. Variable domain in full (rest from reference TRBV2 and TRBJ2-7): EPEVTQTPSHQVTQMGQEVILRCVPISNHLYFYWYRQILGQKVEFLVSFYNNEISEKSEIFDDQFSVERPDGSNFTLKIRSTKLEDSAMYFCASSLGQYEQYFGPGTRLTVT.

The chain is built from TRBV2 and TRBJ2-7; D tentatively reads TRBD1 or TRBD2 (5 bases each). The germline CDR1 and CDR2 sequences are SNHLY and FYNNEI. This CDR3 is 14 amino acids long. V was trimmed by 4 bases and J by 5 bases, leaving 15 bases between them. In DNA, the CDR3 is TGTGCCAGCAGTGTCAGGACTCAACAGGACGAGCAGTACTTC. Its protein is CASSVRTQQDEQYF.

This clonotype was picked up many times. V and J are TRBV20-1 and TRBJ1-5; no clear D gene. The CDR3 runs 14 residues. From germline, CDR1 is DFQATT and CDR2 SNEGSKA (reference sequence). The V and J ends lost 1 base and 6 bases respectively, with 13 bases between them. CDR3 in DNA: TGCAGTGCTAGAGGGCTCGGTAACAGTCAGCCCCAGCATTTT. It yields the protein CSARGLGNSQPQHF.

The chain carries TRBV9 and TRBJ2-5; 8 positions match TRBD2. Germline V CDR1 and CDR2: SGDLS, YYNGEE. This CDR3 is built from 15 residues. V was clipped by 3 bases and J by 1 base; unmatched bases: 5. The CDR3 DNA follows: TGTGCCAGCAGCGCCAATAGCGGGGTCCAAGAGACCCAGTACTTC. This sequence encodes CASSANSGVQETQYF.

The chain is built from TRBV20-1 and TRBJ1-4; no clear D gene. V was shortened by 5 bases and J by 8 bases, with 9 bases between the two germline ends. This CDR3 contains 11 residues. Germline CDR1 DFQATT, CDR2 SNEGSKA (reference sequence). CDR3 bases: TGCAGTGCTGGCCCCAGGGAAAAACTGTTTTTT. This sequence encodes CSAGPREKLFF.

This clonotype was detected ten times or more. The CDR3 loop reads CAWSAQGYEQYF. Here the CDR3 DNA reads TGTGCCTGGAGTGCGCAGGGGTACGAGCAGTACTTC. The rearrangement links TRBV30 to TRBJ2-7; D possibly corresponds to TRBD1 (6 bases). The germline gives CDR1 GTSNPN, CDR2 SVGIG (reference sequence). Trimming left V 1 base short and J 4 bases short, with 8 bases between. This CDR3 region has 12 residues.

The chain's CDR3 is CASSLGGFNEKLFF. The CDR3 bases are TGCGCCAGCAGCCTAGGGGGGTTTAATGAAAAACTGTTTTTT. The chain links TRBV4-1 to TRBJ1-4, with D maybe TRBD1 (6 bases). The CDR3 loop spans 14 amino acids. CDR1 and CDR2 from the germline V gene are MGHRA and YSYEKL. V gave up 4 bases and J gave up 4 bases, with 10 bases separating them.

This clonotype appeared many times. The CDR3, as DNA: TGTGCCAGCAGCTTACGACAGGGGGTTAGGGGCAATCAGCCCCAGCATTTT. It translates to CASSLRQGVRGNQPQHF. The chain carries TRBV7-2 and TRBJ1-5; 9 bases fit TRBD1. V gave up 2 bases and J gave up 2 bases; unmatched junction bases: 7. CDR1 SGHTA and CDR2 FQGNSA come from the germline V gene. The CDR3 contains 17 residues.

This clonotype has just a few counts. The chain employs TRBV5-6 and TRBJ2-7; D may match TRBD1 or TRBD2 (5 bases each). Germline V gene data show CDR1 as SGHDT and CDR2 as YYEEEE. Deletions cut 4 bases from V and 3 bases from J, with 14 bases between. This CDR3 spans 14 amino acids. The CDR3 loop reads CASSPLGDDYEQYF. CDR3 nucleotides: TGTGCCAGCAGCCCCCTTGGGGACGACTACGAGCAGTACTTC.

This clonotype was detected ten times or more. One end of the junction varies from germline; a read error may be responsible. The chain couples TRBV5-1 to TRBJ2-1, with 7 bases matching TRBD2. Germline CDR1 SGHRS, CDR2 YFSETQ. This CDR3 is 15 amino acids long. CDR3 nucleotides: TGCGCCAGCAGCCTGAAGACTAGCTCCCACAATGAGCAGTTCTTC. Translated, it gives CASSLKTSSHNEQFF.

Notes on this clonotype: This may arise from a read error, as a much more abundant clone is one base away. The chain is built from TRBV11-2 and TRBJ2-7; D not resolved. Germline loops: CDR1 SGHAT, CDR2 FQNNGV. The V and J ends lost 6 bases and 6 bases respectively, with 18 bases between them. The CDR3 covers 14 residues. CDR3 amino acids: CASRPYPVPSEQYF. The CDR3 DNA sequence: TGTGCCAGCAGGCCCTACCCAGTCCCTTCCGAGCAGTACTTC.

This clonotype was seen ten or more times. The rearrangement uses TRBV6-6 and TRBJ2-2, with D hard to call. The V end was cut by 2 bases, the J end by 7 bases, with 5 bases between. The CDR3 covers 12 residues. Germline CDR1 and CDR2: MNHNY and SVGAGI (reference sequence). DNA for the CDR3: TGTGCCAGCAGTTACCCGGGCGGGGAGCTGTTTTTT. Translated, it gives CASSYPGGELFF.

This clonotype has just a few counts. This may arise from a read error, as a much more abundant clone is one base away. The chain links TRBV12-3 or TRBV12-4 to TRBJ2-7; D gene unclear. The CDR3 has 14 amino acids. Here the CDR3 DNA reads TGTGCCGGCAGTTTAAGAGAGAGCACCTACGAGCAGTACTTC. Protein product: CAGSLRESTYEQYF.

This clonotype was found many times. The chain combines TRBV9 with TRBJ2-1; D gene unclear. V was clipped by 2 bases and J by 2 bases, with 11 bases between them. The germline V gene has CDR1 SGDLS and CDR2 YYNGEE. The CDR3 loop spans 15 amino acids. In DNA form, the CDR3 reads TGTGCCAGCAGCGTTGGCGGCTTGACCTACAATGAGCAGTTCTTC. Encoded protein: CASSVGGLTYNEQFF.

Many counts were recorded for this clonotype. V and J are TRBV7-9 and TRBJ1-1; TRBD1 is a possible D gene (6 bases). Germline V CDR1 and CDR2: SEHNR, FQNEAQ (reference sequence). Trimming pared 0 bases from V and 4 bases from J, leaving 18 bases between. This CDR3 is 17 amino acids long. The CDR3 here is CASSLAGARGRVTEAFF. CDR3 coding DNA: TGTGCCAGCAGCTTAGCTGGCGCGCGGGGGCGCGTCACTGAAGCTTTCTTT.

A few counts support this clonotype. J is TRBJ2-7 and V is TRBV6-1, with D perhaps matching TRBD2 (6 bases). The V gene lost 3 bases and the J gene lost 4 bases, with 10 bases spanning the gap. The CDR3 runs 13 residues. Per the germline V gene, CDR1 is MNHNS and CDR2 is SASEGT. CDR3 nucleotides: TGTGCCAGCAGTGACGGGACTGTTTACGAGCAGTACTTC. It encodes CASSDGTVYEQYF.

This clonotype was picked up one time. The CDR3 DNA follows: TGTGCCAGCAGCTCACTGGGTGGGGTGTGGAATTCACCCCTCCACTTT. It yields the protein CASSSLGGVWNSPLHF. The chain uses TRBV7-9 and TRBJ1-6, with D hard to call. The germline V and J ends were trimmed by 4 bases and 7 bases, with 17 bases remaining between them. Germline-derived CDR1 and CDR2 are SEHNR and FQNEAQ (reference sequence). This CDR3 contains 16 residues. Full variable domain (remainder filled in from reference TRBV7-9 and TRBJ1-6): DTGVSQNPRHKITKRGQNVTFRCDPISEHNRLYWYRQTLGQGPEFLTYFQNEAQLEKSRLLSDRFSAERPKGSFSTLEIQRTEQGDSAMYLCASSSLGGVWNSPLHFGNGTRLTVT.

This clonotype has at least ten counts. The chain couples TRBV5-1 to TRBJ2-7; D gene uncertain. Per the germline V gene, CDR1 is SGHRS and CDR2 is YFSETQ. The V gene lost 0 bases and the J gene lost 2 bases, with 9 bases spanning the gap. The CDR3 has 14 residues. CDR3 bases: TGCGCCAGCAGCTTGGCGGCAGGAACCTACGAGCAGTACTTC. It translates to CASSLAAGTYEQYF.